This T cell receptor (beta chain) was obtained from a study of OX40 agonist ivuxolimab in advanced cancers. The CDR3 is made up of 15 amino acids. Looked up from germline, CDR1 is SGHTA and CDR2 is FQGTGA. V shed 5 bases and J 10 bases; nucleotides not matched to a gene: 8. Clones were sequenced by immunoSEQ multiplex PCR, and TCRdb holds only the in-frame ones, with some missing. The table has 70,000 to 95,000 clones, approximately 95% seen once. The origin of this receptor is an adult with an advanced solid tumor such as melanoma, head and neck, liver or kidney cancer. This chain links TRBV7-3 with TRBJ2-1, with TRBD2 identical over 13 bases. The sample in question was CD4+ or CD8+ T cells sorted from blood, obtained in a trial of the OX40 agonist ivuxolimab. The CDR3: CASSHGTSGTEEQFF. The DNA for the CDR3 is TGTGCCAGCAGCCATGGGACTAGCGGGACAGAGGAGCAGTTCTTC.